This T cell receptor beta chain was sequenced for a study of breast tumors, draining lymph nodes, adjacent tissues. Overall study results and limits: The lymph node origin of tumor T cells was framed as consistent with a hypothesis, not demonstrated. Luminal-like breast cancer showed significantly higher tumor–nontumor repertoire similarity than basal-like. Data fit most tumor T cells coming from lymph node, expanding in tumor. Tumors had less TCR diversity than lymph nodes, more than nontumor tissue.

Trimming took 3 bases from V and 6 from J, leaving 17 bases between them. Germline lookup yields CDR1 LNHNV and CDR2 YYDKDF (reference sequence). The length of the CDR3 is 16 residues. TCRdb recomputed calls from the multiplex PCR reads with MiXCR, one row per CDR3 protein. Of 290,000 or so distinct CDR3 sequences listed, roughly 31% were seen once; the top ten hold about 1%. The lymph nodes were axillary draining lymph nodes from breast cancer patients. Ten or more counts support this clonotype. What it recognizes is unknown. The chain combines TRBV15 with TRBJ1-4; D perhaps matches TRBD1 (5 bases). The clonotype comes from a female donor with breast cancer. Some clones in this sample may be carry-over from other donors' samples. What was sequenced was axillary lymph node tissue. The CDR3 region is CATSRDGPLRDEKLFF. The CDR3 nucleotides read TGTGCCACCAGCAGGGATGGACCCCTCAGGGATGAAAAACTGTTTTTT.